This T cell receptor beta chain appears in the sequencing data of a study of early T cells in non-severe SARS-CoV-2 infection. Study-level background: From unsorted whole blood, bulk RNA was sequenced, and the chains remained unpaired.

Individual cDNA molecules carried attached unique molecular identifiers. TCRdb reprocessed the 5' RACE reads via MiXCR and lists one record per CDR3 protein. The repertoire has around 77,000 distinct CDR3 sequences, about 14% of them found once; the top ten carry nearly 4%. Study-wide results and caveats: Clonotype matching in VDJdb favored anti-spike CD8 responses and did not capture private and CD4 specificities.

CDR3 length: 10 amino acids. V lost 11 bases and J lost 6, with 9 bases in between. Germline CDR1 is SNHLY and CDR2 is FYNNEI. As to this clonotype: The antigen remains unidentified.

The chain recombines TRBV2 with TRBJ2-3; no firm D call. The input for sequencing was whole blood, taken at baseline. The sequence came from an adult who was a healthcare worker with PCR-confirmed SARS-CoV-2 infection or an uninfected control (not recorded which). The DNA for the CDR3 is TGTGCCTGCGGCTTGGATACGCAGTATTTT. Its protein is CACGLDTQYF.